This T cell receptor beta chain was obtained from a study of blood T cell repertoires in COVID-19. Whole-study context: Italy, Spain and the United States were the sources of the convalescent and acute COVID-19 samples. PBMCs, B-cell-depleted T cells, or T cells provided the cDNA or gDNA that made up the material.

Per the study methods: Researchers report that nucleated cell counts were estimated from reference gene primer amplification. Repertoires were generated with immunoSEQ multiplex PCR, while TCRdb's copy carries only in-frame clones and drops some. From that table come the V and J calls and clone size; the DNA was used to work out D and trimming. Seen here are some 50,000 clones, around 86% observed once, and the top ten hold around a sixth. The sequence was obtained from a human donor in a cohort sampled during active COVID-19. The sequenced material came from peripheral blood.

DNA for the CDR3: TGTGCCAGCAGTCCGGGACAGCTAGGAAACACCATATATTTT. The encoded protein is CASSPGQLGNTIYF. The chain employs TRBV28 and TRBJ1-3; 7 bases are shared with TRBD1. The V gene's germline CDR1 is MDHEN and CDR2 SYDVKM. Losses at the gene ends were 5 bases for V and 4 bases for J; bases not matched to a gene: 5. The CDR3 runs to 14 residues.